This T cell receptor beta chain was retrieved from a study of blood T cell repertoires in COVID-19. Sequencing used immunoSEQ multiplex PCR; TCRdb keeps in-frame clones, though not all of them. The sample carries some 30,000 clones, over 75% recorded once. The V gene's germline CDR1 is SGHTA and CDR2 FQGNSA. This CDR3 is built from 16 residues. Germline trimming cut 0 bases from V and 4 bases from J; bases unmatched to any gene: 8. The clonotype was recovered from a man aged 55 to 70 with active COVID-19. The chain combines TRBV7-2 with TRBJ2-5; 7 bases match TRBD2. The sequencing input was peripheral blood. The CDR3 protein is CASSLAVRERGETQYF. In DNA, the CDR3 is TGTGCCAGCAGCTTAGCGGTGCGGGAGAGGGGAGAGACCCAGTACTTC.